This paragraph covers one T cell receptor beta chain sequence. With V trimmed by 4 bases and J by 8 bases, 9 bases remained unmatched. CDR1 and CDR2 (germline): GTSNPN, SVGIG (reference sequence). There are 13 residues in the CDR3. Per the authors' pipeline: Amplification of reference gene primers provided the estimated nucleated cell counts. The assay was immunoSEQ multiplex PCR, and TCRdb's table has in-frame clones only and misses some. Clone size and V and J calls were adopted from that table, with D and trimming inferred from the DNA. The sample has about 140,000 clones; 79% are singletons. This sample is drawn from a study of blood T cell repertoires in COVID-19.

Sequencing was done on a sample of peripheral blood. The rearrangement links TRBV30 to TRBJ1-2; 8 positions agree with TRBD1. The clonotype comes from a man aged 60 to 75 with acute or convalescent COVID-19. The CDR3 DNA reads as TGTGCCTGGACCCCGGGACAGGTGGGGGGCTACACCTTC. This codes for CAWTPGQVGGYTF.